This T cell receptor (beta chain) was found in a study of blood T cell repertoires in COVID-19. CDR3 size: 18 residues. Germline-derived CDR1 and CDR2 are MDHEN and SYDVKM. Trimming removed 4 bases at V and 6 bases at J, with 24 bases between. This clone was counted once. In the source study's methods: Amplification of reference gene primers was used by the study to estimate nucleated cell counts. Profiling relied on immunoSEQ multiplex PCR, and the TCRdb table lists in-frame clones only, not all of them. The V and J calls and clone size come from that table; D and trimming were worked out from the DNA. The repertoire includes some 55,000 clones, roughly 77% of them detected once, and about 45% sits in the top ten.

This receptor was taken from a man aged 65-85 years with active or convalescent COVID-19. V and J are TRBV28 and TRBJ2-2, with a tentative D call TRBD1 (5 bases). Material: peripheral blood. CDR3 residues: CASSYSWGRSFGAGELFF. CDR3 nucleotides: TGTGCCAGCAGTTACAGCTGGGGCAGGTCATTTGGGGCCGGGGAGCTGTTTTTT.